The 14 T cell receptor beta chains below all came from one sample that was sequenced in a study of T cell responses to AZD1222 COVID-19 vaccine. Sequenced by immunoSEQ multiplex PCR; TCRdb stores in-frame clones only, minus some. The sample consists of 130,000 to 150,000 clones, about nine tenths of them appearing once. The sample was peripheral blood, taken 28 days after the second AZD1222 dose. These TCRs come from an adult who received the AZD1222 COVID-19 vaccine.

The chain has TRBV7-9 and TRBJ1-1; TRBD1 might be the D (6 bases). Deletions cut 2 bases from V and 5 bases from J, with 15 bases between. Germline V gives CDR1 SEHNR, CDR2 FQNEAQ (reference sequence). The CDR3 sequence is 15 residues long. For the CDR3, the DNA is TGTGCCAGCAGCTTACCGGGACACGGAGGGACTGAAGCTTTCTTT. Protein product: CASSLPGHGGTEAFF.

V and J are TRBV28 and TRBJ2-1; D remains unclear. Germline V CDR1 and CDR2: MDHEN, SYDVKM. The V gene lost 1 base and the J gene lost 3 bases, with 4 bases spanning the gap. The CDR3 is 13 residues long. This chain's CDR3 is CASSLSSYNEQFF. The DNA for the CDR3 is TGTGCCAGCAGTTTATCCAGCTACAATGAGCAGTTCTTC.

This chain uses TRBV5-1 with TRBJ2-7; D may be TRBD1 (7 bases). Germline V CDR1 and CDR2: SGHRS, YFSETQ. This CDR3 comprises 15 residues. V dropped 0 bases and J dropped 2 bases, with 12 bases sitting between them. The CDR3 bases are TGCGCCAGCAGCTTGGATACAGGGGAGGCCTACGAGCAGTACTTC. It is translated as CASSLDTGEAYEQYF.

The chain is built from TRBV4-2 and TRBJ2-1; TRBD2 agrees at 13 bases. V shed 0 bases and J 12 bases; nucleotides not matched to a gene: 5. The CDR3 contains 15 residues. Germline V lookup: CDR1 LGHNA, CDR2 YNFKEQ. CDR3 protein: CASSQEGLAGMGQFF. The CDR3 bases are TGTGCCAGCAGCCAAGAGGGACTAGCGGGAATGGGGCAGTTCTTC.

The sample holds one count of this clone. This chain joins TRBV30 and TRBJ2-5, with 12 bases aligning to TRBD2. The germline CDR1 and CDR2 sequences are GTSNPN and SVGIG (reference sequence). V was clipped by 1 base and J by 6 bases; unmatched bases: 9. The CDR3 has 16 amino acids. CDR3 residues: CAWSGLAGVSLQTQYF. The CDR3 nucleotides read TGTGCCTGGAGTGGACTAGCGGGAGTTAGCTTGCAGACCCAGTACTTC. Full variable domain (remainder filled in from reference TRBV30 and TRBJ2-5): SQTIHQWPATLVQPVGSPLSLECTVEGTSNPNLYWYRQAAGRGLQLLFYSVGIGQISSEVPQNLSASRPQDRQFILSSKKLLLSDSGFYLCAWSGLAGVSLQTQYFGPGTRLLVL.

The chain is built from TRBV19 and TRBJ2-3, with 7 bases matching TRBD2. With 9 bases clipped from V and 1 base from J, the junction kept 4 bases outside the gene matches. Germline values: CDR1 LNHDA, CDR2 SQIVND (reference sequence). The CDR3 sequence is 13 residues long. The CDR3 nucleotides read TGTGCCAGCATAGCGGGTGGCACAGATACGCAGTATTTT. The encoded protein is CASIAGGTDTQYF.

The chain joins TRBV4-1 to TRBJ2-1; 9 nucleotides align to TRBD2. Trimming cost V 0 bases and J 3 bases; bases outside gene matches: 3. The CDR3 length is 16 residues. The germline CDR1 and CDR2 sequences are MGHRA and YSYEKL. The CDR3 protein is CASSQELAGVYNEQFF. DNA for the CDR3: TGCGCCAGCAGCCAAGAATTAGCGGGAGTCTACAATGAGCAGTTCTTC.

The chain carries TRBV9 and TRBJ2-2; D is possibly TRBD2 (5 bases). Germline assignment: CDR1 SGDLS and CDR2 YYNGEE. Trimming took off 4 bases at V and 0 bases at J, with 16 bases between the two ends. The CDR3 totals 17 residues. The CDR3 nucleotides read TGTGCCAGCAGCCCCGCGGCGGGCGGTACGAACACCGGGGAGCTGTTTTTT. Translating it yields CASSPAAGGTNTGELFF.

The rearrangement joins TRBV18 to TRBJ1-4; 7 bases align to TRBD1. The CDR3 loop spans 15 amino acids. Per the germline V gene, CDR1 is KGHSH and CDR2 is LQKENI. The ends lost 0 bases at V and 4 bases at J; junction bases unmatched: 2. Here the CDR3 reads CASSPPGQHNEKLFF. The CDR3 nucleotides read TGTGCCAGCTCACCACCGGGACAGCATAATGAAAAACTGTTTTTT.

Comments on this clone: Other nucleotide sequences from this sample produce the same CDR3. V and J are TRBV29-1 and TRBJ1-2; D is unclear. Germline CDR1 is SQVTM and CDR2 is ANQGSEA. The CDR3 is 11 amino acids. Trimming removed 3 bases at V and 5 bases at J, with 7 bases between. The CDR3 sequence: CSVEGNYGYTF. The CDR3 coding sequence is TGCAGCGTTGAGGGAAATTATGGCTACACCTTC.

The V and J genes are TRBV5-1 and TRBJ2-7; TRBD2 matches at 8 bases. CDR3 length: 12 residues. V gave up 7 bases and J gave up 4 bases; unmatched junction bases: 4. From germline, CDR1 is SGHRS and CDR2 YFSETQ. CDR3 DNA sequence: TGCGCCAGCCGCTCGGGGGGGTACGAGCAGTACTTC. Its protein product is CASRSGGYEQYF.

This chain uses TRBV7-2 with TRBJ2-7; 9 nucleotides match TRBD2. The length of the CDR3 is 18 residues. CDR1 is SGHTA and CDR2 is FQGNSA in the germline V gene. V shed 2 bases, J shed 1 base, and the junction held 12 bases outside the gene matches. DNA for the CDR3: TGTGCCAGCAGCTTAAGTCGTATGGAGCGGGAGGCGTCCTACGAGCAGTACTTC. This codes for CASSLSRMEREASYEQYF.

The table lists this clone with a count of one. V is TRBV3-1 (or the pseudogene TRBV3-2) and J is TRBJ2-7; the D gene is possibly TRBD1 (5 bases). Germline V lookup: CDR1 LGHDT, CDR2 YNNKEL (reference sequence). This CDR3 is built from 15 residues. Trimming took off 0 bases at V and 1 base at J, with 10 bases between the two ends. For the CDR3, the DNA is TGTGCCAGCAGCCAAGATCCAGGGCTATCCTACGAGCAGTACTTC. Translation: CASSQDPGLSYEQYF.

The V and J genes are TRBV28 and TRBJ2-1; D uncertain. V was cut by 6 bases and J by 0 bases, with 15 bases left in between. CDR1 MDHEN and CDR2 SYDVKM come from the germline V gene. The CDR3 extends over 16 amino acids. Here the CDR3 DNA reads TGTGCCAGCAGCCAACAAGCCTTGAACTCCTACAATGAGCAGTTCTTC. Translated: CASSQQALNSYNEQFF.